This T cell receptor (beta chain) was documented in a study of blood T cell repertoires in COVID-19. Sequencing was performed with immunoSEQ multiplex PCR; in TCRdb, only in-frame clones are kept and a portion is missing. The sample yields 250,000 to 300,000 clones, 70% to 90% seen once. Germline lookup yields CDR1 LGHDT and CDR2 YNNKEL (reference sequence). This CDR3 has 14 amino acids. V lost 4 bases, J lost 2 bases, and 11 bases lay in between. The J gene is TRBJ1-2, the V gene TRBV3-1 (or the pseudogene TRBV3-2); D is ambiguous. This receptor was taken from a woman in her forties or fifties who had recovered from COVID-19. What was sequenced was PBMCs or T cells enriched from blood (not recorded which). The CDR3 loop is CASSRREANYGYTF. The CDR3 region has the DNA TGTGCCAGCAGCCGAAGGGAGGCGAACTATGGCTACACCTTC.